Shown below are 7 T cell receptor beta chains from a single sample sequenced in a study of shared clonotypes between healthy human individuals. Sequencing was performed with immunoSEQ multiplex PCR; in TCRdb, only in-frame clones are kept and a portion is missing. The sample lists 1,400,000 or so clones; approximately 98.5% were seen once. The sample was naive CD4+ T cells sorted from blood. Subset meaning: CD45RA+ positively selected. The origin of the receptors is a man aged 30 to 45 in good health.

V and J are TRBV18 and TRBJ2-3; 9 nucleotides align to TRBD2. V shed 3 bases, J shed 0 bases, and the junction held 4 bases outside the gene matches. This CDR3 comprises 16 residues. Germline V gene lookup returns CDR1 KGHSH and CDR2 LQKENI. The CDR3 coding sequence is TGTGCCAGCTCACCCGGGACTAGCAGAAGCACAGATACGCAGTATTTT. Translated, it gives CASSPGTSRSTDTQYF.

This rearrangement joins TRBV7-2 to TRBJ1-2; unclear D gene. The CDR3 loop spans 15 amino acids. Germline V CDR1 and CDR2: SGHTA, FQGNSA. Trimming left V 1 base short and J 4 bases short, with 13 bases between. The CDR3 nucleotides are TGTGCCAGCAGCTTAGATCCTCTCCCTGGCTATGGCTACACCTTC. It codes for CASSLDPLPGYGYTF.

The chain uses TRBV9 and TRBJ2-2, with D unclear. CDR3 length: 15 amino acids. Germline values: CDR1 SGDLS, CDR2 YYNGEE. Trimming pared 3 bases from V and 0 bases from J, leaving 9 bases between. Here the CDR3 DNA reads TGTGCCAGCAGCGACGGACGGGCGAACACCGGGGAGCTGTTTTTT. Residues: CASSDGRANTGELFF.

The chain uses TRBV6-5 and TRBJ2-7, with TRBD2 matching over 9 bases. Trimming at V came to 6 bases and at J to 6 bases, leaving 9 bases not matched to a gene. Germline assignment: CDR1 MNHEY and CDR2 SVGAGI. This CDR3 contains 14 residues. The CDR3 protein is CASSSLAGAREQYF. The CDR3 nucleotides read TGTGCCAGCAGCTCCTTAGCGGGAGCCCGCGAGCAGTACTTC.

This clone was counted once. The chain employs TRBV18 and TRBJ2-5; the D is unclear. Germline assignment: CDR1 KGHSH and CDR2 LQKENI. This CDR3 region has 13 residues. Trimming pared 0 bases from V and 14 bases from J, leaving 16 bases between. The CDR3 sequence is CASSPPIQGSQYF. Written as DNA, the CDR3 is TGTGCCAGCTCACCACCGATACAAGGTTCGCAATACTTC.

This clone was seen once. The gene calls are TRBV7-2 and TRBJ2-7; 7 bases match TRBD2. The V segment lost 2 bases and the J segment 6 bases; nucleotides outside the gene matches: 7. The CDR3 is made up of 14 amino acids. Germline CDR1 and CDR2: SGHTA and FQGNSA. CDR3 sequence: CASSLMGREIEQYF. CDR3 DNA: TGTGCCAGCAGCTTAATGGGGCGGGAGATCGAGCAGTACTTC. The complete variable domain, with remaining parts taken from reference TRBV7-2 and TRBJ2-7, reads GAGVSQSPSNKVTEKGKDVELRCDPISGHTALYWYRQSLGQGLEFLIYFQGNSAPDKSGLPSDRFSAERTGGSVSTLTIQRTQQEDSAVYLCASSLMGREIEQYFGPGTRLTVT.

The chain combines TRBV5-8 with TRBJ1-5; unclear D gene. Germline loops: CDR1 SGHTS, CDR2 YDEGEE. V dropped 4 bases and J dropped 4 bases, with 6 bases sitting between them. The CDR3 is 12 residues long. CDR3 in DNA: TGTGCCAGCAGCCCTACAAATCAGCCCCAGCATTTT. Amino acids: CASSPTNQPQHF. Supplemented by reference TRBV5-8 and TRBJ1-5, the full variable domain reads EAGVTQSPTHLIKTRGQQATLRCSPISGHTSVYWYQQALGLGLQFLLWYDEGEERNRGNFPPRFSGRQFPNYSSELNVNALELEDSALYLCASSPTNQPQHFGDGTRLSIL.